This T cell receptor beta chain was recorded in a study of T cells in Graves' hyperthyroidism and ophthalmopathy. This clonotype was found many times. The antigen is not known. Germline V CDR1 and CDR2: KGHSH, LQKENI. Trimming left V 4 bases short and J 6 bases short, with 13 bases between. This CDR3 comprises 14 residues. Reasons for excluding patients were uncontrolled infection, other autoimmune disease, pregnancy or lactation. Based on clinical symptoms, serum thyroxine and TRAb, thyroid ultrasound and orbital computed tomography, diagnoses were reached. Amplified TCR beta CDR3 regions came from RNA transcripts. The HTBI primer set drove a first-round RT-PCR of the TCR CDR3. TCRdb reanalysed the multiplex PCR reads using MiXCR and keeps one entry per CDR3 protein. The sample holds around 600,000 distinct CDR3 sequences, 15% to 19% seen once. Study observations and caveats: Separation of ophthalmopathy from stable hyperthyroidism was achieved by a 13 V-J model.

Specimen: blood. This TCR derives from a woman in her twenties or thirties with Graves' hyperthyroidism. The chain links TRBV18 to TRBJ2-1, with D perhaps matching TRBD2 (6 bases). DNA for the CDR3: TGTGCCAGCTCACAGACCGGGAGCAGCAATGAGCAGTTCTTC. It translates to CASSQTGSSNEQFF.